The sequence of this T cell receptor beta chain was determined in a study of blood T cells in healthy people across ages. Background on the study: Template switching retrieved approximately one barcoded beta molecule for each two T cells. Study-wide points: Diversity of TCR beta per million T cells declined in a roughly linear way with age. The long-lived group displayed more naive CD4+ cells, plus higher diversity, than the aged donors did.

The authors extracted at least 5 micrograms of total RNA per sample. The authors ran a second PCR of 7 to 11 cycles using a sample-barcoded 5' primer and a J-beta primer mix. TCRdb independently ran MiXCR on the 5' RACE reads; one entry per CDR3 protein. The table lists around 690,000 distinct CDR3 sequences, 58% of them singletons. Remarks on this clonotype: No antigen is known for it.

The CDR3 totals 15 residues. Trimming removed 6 bases at V and 3 bases at J, with 16 bases between. The chain uses TRBV12-3 or TRBV12-4 and TRBJ2-3, with D maybe TRBD2 (6 bases). The TCR originated in a man aged 60 to 75 in good health. The material sequenced was blood. CDR3 protein: CASSSGTAGTDTQYF. CDR3 nucleotides: TGTGCCAGCAGCTCAGGTACTGCGGGAACAGATACGCAGTATTTT.